This entry describes one T cell receptor (beta chain). Its antigen remains unidentified. CDR1 is SEHNR and CDR2 is FQNEAQ in the germline V gene (reference sequence). The CDR3 runs 15 residues. V was clipped by 1 base and J by 2 bases, with 10 bases between them. Profiled with immunoSEQ multiplex PCR; TCRdb holds only in-frame clones, not every one. The sample includes around 90,000 clones, approximately 92% seen only once; the top ten take 0.45% to 0.6%. The source of the sample is a study of graft-versus-host responses after intestinal transplantation. Study summary: Following induction with anti-thymocyte globulin, all recipients were given tacrolimus and steroids for about 3 years. Study-level results: GvH clones turned up in recipient marrow; some had shown up first in ileum or blood.

The starting material was unstimulated CD8+ T cells sorted from spleen or lymph node cells, obtained before intestinal transplant. The J gene is TRBJ2-3, the V gene TRBV7-9; no definite D call. The receptor comes from a human donor who received an intestinal transplant. CDR3 amino acids: CASSLVAGYTDTQYF. In nucleotides, the CDR3 is TGTGCCAGCAGCTTAGTTGCAGGTTACACAGATACGCAGTATTTT.